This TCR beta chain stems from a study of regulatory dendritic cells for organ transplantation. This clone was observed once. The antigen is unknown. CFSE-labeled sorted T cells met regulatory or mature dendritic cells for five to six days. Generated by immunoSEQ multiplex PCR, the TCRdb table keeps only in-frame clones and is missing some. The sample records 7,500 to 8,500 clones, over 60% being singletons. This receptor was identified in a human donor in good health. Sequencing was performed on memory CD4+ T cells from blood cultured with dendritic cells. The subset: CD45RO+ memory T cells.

Here the CDR3 reads CASSFGQGTYTEAFF. In DNA form, the CDR3 reads TGTGCCAGCAGCTTCGGACAGGGAACTTACACTGAAGCTTTCTTT. The rearrangement links TRBV4-2 to TRBJ1-1; 8 bases line up with TRBD1. The CDR3 runs 15 residues. The V segment lost 5 bases and the J segment 3 bases; nucleotides outside the gene matches: 8. Germline V lookup: CDR1 LGHNA, CDR2 YNFKEQ.